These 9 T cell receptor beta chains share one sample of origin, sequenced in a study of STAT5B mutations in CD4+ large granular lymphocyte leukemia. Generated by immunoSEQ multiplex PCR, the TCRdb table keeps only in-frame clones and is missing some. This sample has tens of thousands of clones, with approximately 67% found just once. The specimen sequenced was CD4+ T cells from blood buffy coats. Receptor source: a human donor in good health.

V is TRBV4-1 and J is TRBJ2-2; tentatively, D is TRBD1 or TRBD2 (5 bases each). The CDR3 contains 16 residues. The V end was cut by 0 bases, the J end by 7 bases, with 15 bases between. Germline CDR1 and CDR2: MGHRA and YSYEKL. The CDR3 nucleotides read TGCGCCAGCAGCCAAGATCGGTCGGGGCCAAACGGGGAGCTGTTTTTT. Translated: CASSQDRSGPNGELFF.

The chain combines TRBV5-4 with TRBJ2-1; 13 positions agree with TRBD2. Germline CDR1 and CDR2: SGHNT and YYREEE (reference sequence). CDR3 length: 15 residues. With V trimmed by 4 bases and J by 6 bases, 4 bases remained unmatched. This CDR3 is CASSPGLAGVNEQFF. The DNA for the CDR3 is TGTGCCAGCAGCCCCGGACTAGCGGGGGTCAATGAGCAGTTCTTC.

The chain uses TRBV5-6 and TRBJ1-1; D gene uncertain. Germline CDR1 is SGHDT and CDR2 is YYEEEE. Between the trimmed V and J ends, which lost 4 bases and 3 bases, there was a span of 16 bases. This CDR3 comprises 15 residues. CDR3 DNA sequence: TGTGCCAGCAGCATATTTACGATAGTGGACACTGAAGCTTTCTTT. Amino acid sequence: CASSIFTIVDTEAFF.

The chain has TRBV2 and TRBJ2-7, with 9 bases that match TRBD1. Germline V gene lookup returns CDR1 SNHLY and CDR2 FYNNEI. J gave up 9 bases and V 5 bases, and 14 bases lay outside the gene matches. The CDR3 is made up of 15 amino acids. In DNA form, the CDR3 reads TGTGCCAGCAGTAACAGGGGGCACTTATCTCCTTTGCAGTACTTC. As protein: CASSNRGHLSPLQYF.

In nucleotides, the CDR3 is TGTGCCAGCAGCCCGACGCCGACAGGGGGACGAAATGAGCAGTTCTTC. Translated, it gives CASSPTPTGGRNEQFF. This chain joins TRBV7-6 and TRBJ2-1; 9 positions match TRBD1. The V segment lost 5 bases and the J segment 7 bases; nucleotides outside the gene matches: 12. Germline CDR1 and CDR2: SGHVS and FNYEAQ. CDR3 length: 16 amino acids.

The CDR3 DNA is TGCAGCGTTGAGCCCCCTGAAGCTTTCTTT. Protein: CSVEPPEAFF. This rearrangement joins TRBV29-1 to TRBJ1-1; D call uncertain. Looked up from germline, CDR1 is SQVTM and CDR2 is ANQGSEA. This CDR3 region has 10 residues. With 3 bases removed from V and 6 bases from J, the gap between germline ends came to 5 bases.

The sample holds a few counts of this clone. The DNA of the CDR3 is TGTGCTGCAAAGGAAGGGGGGGGGAAAGACTATGGCTACACCTTC. Its translation: CAAKEGGGKDYGYTF. The V gene is TRBV19, the J gene TRBJ1-2, with D perhaps TRBD1 (6 bases). The CDR3 consists of 15 residues. Germline V CDR1 and CDR2: LNHDA, SQIVND (reference sequence).

CDR3 protein: CASSEEFLAKNIQYF. CDR3 sequence (DNA): TGTGCCAGCAGTGAGGAATTCTTAGCCAAAAACATTCAGTACTTC. This chain joins TRBV6-1 and TRBJ2-4; D gene uncertain. Germline V lookup: CDR1 MNHNS, CDR2 SASEGT. The CDR3 is 15 residues long. V lost 3 bases and J lost 0, with 9 bases in between.

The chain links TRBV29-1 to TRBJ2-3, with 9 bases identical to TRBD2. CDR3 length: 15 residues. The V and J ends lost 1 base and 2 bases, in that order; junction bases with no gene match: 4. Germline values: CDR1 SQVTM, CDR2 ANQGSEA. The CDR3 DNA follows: TGCAGCGTTGAAGGACCTAGCGGGGTCACAGATACGCAGTATTTT. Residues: CSVEGPSGVTDTQYF.